This T cell receptor (beta chain) was observed in a study of T-cell memory formation after mild COVID-19. Study-level findings and limits: Clones contracting over day 15 to 85 were CD4/CD8 balanced, with later expanders leaning CD4+.

The table lists this clonotype with many counts. The target antigen is unknown. Trimming cost V 3 bases and J 1 base, with 14 bases left between them. This CDR3 has 16 amino acids. The germline V gene has CDR1 MGHRA and CDR2 YSYEKL. TCRdb recomputed calls from the 5' RACE reads with MiXCR, one row per CDR3 protein. The data contain just over 50,000 distinct CDR3 sequences, around 10% of them seen just once; the ten biggest clones take up 10% to 15%. This sequence originates from an adult woman who had mild COVID-19 (a few samples of this study predate the infection). Cell type and time point are not known. Sequencing input: PBMCs or a T cell subset sorted from them (not recorded which). The V and J genes are TRBV4-1 and TRBJ2-3, with D perhaps TRBD2 (5 bases). CDR3 in amino acids: CASSQEVGSGTDTQYF. The CDR3, as DNA: TGCGCCAGCAGCCAGGAGGTCGGGTCAGGCACAGATACGCAGTATTTT.